These 9 T cell receptor beta chains came from one sample sequenced in a study of regulatory T cells in long-lasting Graves disease. Sequencing libraries for TCR beta were prepared with iRepertoire HTBI primers and Arm-PCR of CDR3 regions. A single record per CDR3 protein comes from TCRdb applying MiXCR to the multiplex PCR reads. The data show 520,000 or so distinct CDR3 sequences, about 12% seen once. Sample time point: newly diagnosed GD, antithyroid drugs for less than 3 months. RNA from PBMCs was the source of the TCR library. These data were likewise used in another study, on T cells in Graves' hyperthyroidism and ophthalmopathy.

The sequenced sample was peripheral blood mononuclear cells (PBMCs), obtained at new diagnosis, from a patient treated with antithyroid drugs. These receptors all come from a woman aged 25 to 39 with Graves disease.

This clonotype was seen many times. The genes are TRBV28 and TRBJ1-2; 7 bases align to TRBD1. The V segment lost 3 bases and the J segment 4 bases; nucleotides outside the gene matches: 8. Germline-derived CDR1 and CDR2 are MDHEN and SYDVKM. This CDR3 is built from 15 residues. CDR3 nucleotides: TGTGCCAGCAGTTTCGGGCTCAGGGGGGGCTATGGCTACACCTTC. Its protein product is CASSFGLRGGYGYTF.

Many counts were recorded for this clonotype. This sequence joins TRBV7-2 and TRBJ2-1; D is unresolved. The germline CDR1 and CDR2 sequences are SGHTA and FQGNSA. V was cut by 5 bases and J by 7 bases, with 12 bases left in between. The CDR3 length is 13 residues. Written as DNA, the CDR3 is TGTGCCAGCAGCCGGCGTACGGATAATGAGCAGTTCTTC. This translates into CASSRRTDNEQFF.

This clonotype was observed many times. The rearrangement joins TRBV20-1 to TRBJ1-6; 8 positions match TRBD1. From germline, CDR1 is DFQATT and CDR2 SNEGSKA (reference sequence). CDR3 length: 13 amino acids. Trimming at V came to 6 bases and at J to 10 bases, leaving 8 bases not matched to a gene. The CDR3 DNA follows: TGCAGTGCACACGGGACAGGAGGCTCACCCCTCCACTTT. It translates to CSAHGTGGSPLHF.

This clonotype was recorded many times. The chain is built from TRBV2 and TRBJ1-1, with unresolved D. The germline V and J ends were trimmed by 2 bases and 4 bases, with 11 bases remaining between them. The CDR3 totals 14 residues. Germline CDR1 SNHLY, CDR2 FYNNEI. The CDR3 region is CASSELRKGTEAFF. The DNA of the CDR3 is TGTGCCAGCAGTGAACTCAGGAAGGGCACTGAAGCTTTCTTT.

This sequence joins TRBV7-9 and TRBJ1-5; 7 bases align to TRBD1. Trimming cost V 4 bases and J 2 bases; bases outside gene matches: 17. Germline V gene lookup returns CDR1 SEHNR and CDR2 FQNEAQ (reference sequence). The CDR3 runs 19 residues. The CDR3, as DNA: TGTGCCAGCAGCTACTTGACAGGGAGTCCTTTGGAGGGCAATCAGCCCCAGCATTTT. It encodes CASSYLTGSPLEGNQPQHF. Full variable domain (missing parts from reference TRBV7-9 and TRBJ1-5): DTGVSQNPRHKITKRGQNVTFRCDPISEHNRLYWYRQTLGQGPEFLTYFQNEAQLEKSRLLSDRFSAERPKGSFSTLEIQRTEQGDSAMYLCASSYLTGSPLEGNQPQHFGDGTRLSIL.

This clonotype has just a few counts. The rearrangement links TRBV29-1 to TRBJ2-7; tentatively, D is TRBD2 (6 bases). The V and J ends lost 3 bases and 2 bases respectively, with 11 bases between them. The CDR3 is 13 amino acids. From germline, CDR1 is SQVTM and CDR2 ANQGSEA. The CDR3 DNA follows: TGCAGCGTTGACAGCGGGTTTCCCTACGAGCAGTACTTC. It is translated as CSVDSGFPYEQYF.

This clonotype appeared a few times. The CDR3 region is CASSVAGGGREQYF. The CDR3 DNA sequence: TGTGCCAGCAGCGTAGCGGGAGGGGGGCGAGAGCAGTACTTC. The rearrangement links TRBV2 to TRBJ2-7; 11 nucleotides match TRBD2. The V gene end was trimmed by 6 bases and the J gene end by 7 bases; junction bases not matched to a gene: 8. Germline V lookup: CDR1 SNHLY, CDR2 FYNNEI. This CDR3 has 14 residues.

This clonotype has a handful of counts. The chain carries TRBV28 and TRBJ2-1; D gene ambiguous. Per the germline V gene, CDR1 is MDHEN and CDR2 is SYDVKM. Trimming took 8 bases from V and 4 from J, leaving 12 bases between them. The CDR3 is 13 amino acids. The CDR3 is CASWTRAYNEQFF. The CDR3 DNA reads as TGTGCCAGCTGGACCCGGGCTTACAATGAGCAGTTCTTC. The full variable domain, with the rest looked up from reference TRBV28 and TRBJ2-1, is DVKVTQSSRYLVKRTGEKVFLECVQDMDHENMFWYRQDPGLGLRLIYFSYDVKMKEKGDIPEGYSVSREKKERFSLILESASTNQTSMYLCASWTRAYNEQFFGPGTRLTVL.

This chain connects TRBV30 to TRBJ1-1; tentative D call: TRBD1 (6 bases). CDR1 is GTSNPN and CDR2 is SVGIG in the germline V gene (reference sequence). There are 16 residues in the CDR3. Trimming stripped 5 bases from V and 1 base from J, with 20 bases between. The CDR3, as DNA: TGTGCCTGGTCGAGGGGGTCGGCAGGGTGGAACACTGAAGCTTTCTTT. This encodes CAWSRGSAGWNTEAFF.